The rows below give T cell receptor beta chains drawn from one sample of a study of glioma-infiltrating T cells after dendritic cell vaccination. TCRdb's table, derived via immunoSEQ multiplex PCR, lists solely in-frame clones and lacks some. The table records some 70,000 clones, 81% of them present only once. Sample: blood, taken before dendritic cell vaccination. These receptor sequences come from a human donor with glioblastoma. Each CDR3 is given with its conserved first and last residue. The D gene is left open where the match is weak. Clone size is shown for a subset of rows, as once, few, many or a class of expanded clone.

cdr3_nt	cdr3_aa	v_call	d_call	clone_size	j_call
TGTGCCAGCAGCGACACGTTCGGCACTGAAGCTTTCTTT	CASSDTFGTEAFF	TRBV7-9	NA	NA	TRBJ1-1
TGTGCCAGCAGCTCCTTGTCCGGAGCTTTCTTT	CASSSLSGAFF	TRBV11-1	NA	NA	TRBJ1-1
TGTGCCAGCAGCAGGGGAGGGAAGCCAGACTATGGCTACACCTTC	CASSRGGKPDYGYTF	TRBV9	NA	NA	TRBJ1-2
TGTGCCAGTAGTGTTGGACAGGGGGCGGATGGCTACACCTTC	CASSVGQGADGYTF	TRBV19	TRBD1	NA	TRBJ1-2
TGTGCCAGCAGCCCTCCGGGGACAGATTTTTCCTACGAGCAGTACTTC	CASSPPGTDFSYEQYF	TRBV7-2	TRBD1	few	TRBJ2-7
TGTGCCAGCAGTTTAGGCTTCCAGCCCCAGCATTTT	CASSLGFQPQHF	TRBV28	NA	NA	TRBJ1-5
TGTGCCAGCGGCGGATACACCGGGGAGCTGTTTTTT	CASGGYTGELFF	TRBV7-9	NA	NA	TRBJ2-2
TGTGCCAGCAGTTCCAGGGGGCGCGATGAGCAGTTCTTC	CASSSRGRDEQFF	TRBV6-5	TRBD1	NA	TRBJ2-1
TGTGCCAGTAGTATACAAATGGCTTCGGGACAGCCCCAGCATTTT	CASSIQMASGQPQHF	TRBV19	NA	NA	TRBJ1-5
TGTGCCAGCAGCTTAGGAGCGGAGACAGATACGCAGTATTTT	CASSLGAETDTQYF	TRBV7-2	NA	NA	TRBJ2-3
TGTGCCAGCAGTGACAGGGGGCTTGATTCACCCCTCCACTTT	CASSDRGLDSPLHF	TRBV6-6	TRBD1	once	TRBJ1-6
TGTGCCAGCAGCTTGGGACCAGGGGTAGTAAGCACTGAAGCTTTCTTT	CASSLGPGVVSTEAFF	TRBV5-4	NA	NA	TRBJ1-1
TGTGCCAGCAGTAACAGGGCCGGGGAGCTGTTTTTT	CASSNRAGELFF	TRBV27	NA	NA	TRBJ2-2
TGTGCCAGCAGTTACAGCGGGGGAAGGGCCGGGGAGCTGTTTTTT	CASSYSGGRAGELFF	TRBV6-6	TRBD2	NA	TRBJ2-2
TGTGCCAGCAGCTTGCCAAACGACAGGGACCTACAGTACTTC	CASSLPNDRDLQYF	TRBV5-4	TRBD1	NA	TRBJ2-5
TGTGCCAGCAGCGCCGCAGGGGGCAGAACTAATGAAAAACTGTTTTTT	CASSAAGGRTNEKLFF	TRBV7-9	TRBD1	NA	TRBJ1-4
TGTGCCAGCAGTCCCGGGGTTCGTCAGCCCCAGCATTTT	CASSPGVRQPQHF	TRBV6-5	NA	NA	TRBJ1-5
TGTGCCAGTAGTATCTCTAGGGGGAGTCATACGCAGTATTTT	CASSISRGSHTQYF	TRBV19	NA	NA	TRBJ2-3
TGTGCCAGCAGGCCCGATACAGTGAACACTGAAGCTTTCTTT	CASRPDTVNTEAFF	TRBV6-1	NA	NA	TRBJ1-1
TGTGCCACCAGCAGAGGTACGACAGGGGACGAGCAGTACTTC	CATSRGTTGDEQYF	TRBV15	TRBD1	NA	TRBJ2-7
TGCGCCAGCAGCCAAGATCCCGGACTACCCGGGACTAATGAAAAACTGTTTTTT	CASSQDPGLPGTNEKLFF	TRBV4-3	NA	few	TRBJ1-4
TGTGCCAGCTCACCGGCCGGGACAGGGCCAGATACGCAGTATTTT	CASSPAGTGPDTQYF	TRBV18	TRBD1	NA	TRBJ2-3
TGCGCCAGCAGCTGGACTAGCGGGTCTAACAATGAGCAGTTCTTC	CASSWTSGSNNEQFF	TRBV5-1	TRBD2	NA	TRBJ2-1
TGTGCCAGCAGCCGGGGGCGGGGGGGCCCAGATACGCAGTATTTT	CASSRGRGGPDTQYF	TRBV7-2	TRBD2	NA	TRBJ2-3
TGTGCCAGCAGCCGCCAGCAAGGGAGCACTGAAGCTTTCTTT	CASSRQQGSTEAFF	TRBV6-6	NA	NA	TRBJ1-1
TGCGCCAGCAGCCAAGTTAGGCTCAGGGAAAGGTCCTATAATTCACCCCTCCACTTT	CASSQVRLRERSYNSPLHF	TRBV4-1	NA	few	TRBJ1-6
TGTGCCACCAGCAGAGGGACAGGGGACGTTGTGAACACTGAAGCTTTCTTT	CATSRGTGDVVNTEAFF	TRBV15	TRBD1	NA	TRBJ1-1
TGTGCCAGCGGTGAGACAGGGGGCAAGGTGGACACCATATATTTT	CASGETGGKVDTIYF	TRBV2	TRBD1	NA	TRBJ1-3
TGTGCCAGCAGCTTGGTAGCGGGGGCAGGAGAGACCCAGTACTTC	CASSLVAGAGETQYF	TRBV5-4	TRBD2	NA	TRBJ2-5
TGTGCCAGCAGCGCGATTTTCACCGGGGAGCTGTTTTTT	CASSAIFTGELFF	TRBV7-3	NA	few	TRBJ2-2
TGCGCCAGCAGCGAAATAGCGGGGGGGACCTACGAGCAGTACTTC	CASSEIAGGTYEQYF	TRBV4-1	TRBD2	NA	TRBJ2-7
TGCGCCAGCAGCCGGGGGGGGCGGGGGAATGTCAATGAGCAGTTCTTC	CASSRGGRGNVNEQFF	TRBV4-1	NA	NA	TRBJ2-1
TGTGCCAGCAGACTAGCGGGGGCCTCCTACGAGCAGTACTTC	CASRLAGASYEQYF	TRBV6-1	TRBD2	few	TRBJ2-7
TGTGCCAGCAGTTTAACAGCCTTTTCCTACAATGAGCAGTTCTTC	CASSLTAFSYNEQFF	TRBV6-5	NA	NA	TRBJ2-1
TGTGCCAGCAGCGCCTGGACTAGCGGGGGCCTACGAAGGACCTACGAGCAGTACTTC	CASSAWTSGGLRRTYEQYF	TRBV5-6	TRBD2	NA	TRBJ2-7
TGTGCCAGCAGCCAGGGACTAGCGCCGGAGACCCAGTACTTC	CASSQGLAPETQYF	TRBV13	TRBD2	NA	TRBJ2-5
TGTGCCAGCAGTGAAGGGCCATATGGCTACACCTTC	CASSEGPYGYTF	TRBV2	NA	NA	TRBJ1-2
TGTGCCAGTAGTTCCAGGGGGATGGAGACCAAAAACATTCAGTACTTC	CASSSRGMETKNIQYF	TRBV19	TRBD1	few	TRBJ2-4
TGTGCCAGCAGCTTAGCCCCCCGGGGAAACGAAAAACTGTTTTTT	CASSLAPRGNEKLFF	TRBV7-8	NA	NA	TRBJ1-4
TGTGCCAGCATGACTCTAAGGGCCTTACCGGGGACTGAAGCTTTCTTT	CASMTLRALPGTEAFF	TRBV27	NA	NA	TRBJ1-1
TGCGCCAGCAGCCAGGGTCTTCCAAAGGGGTACACTGAAGCTTTCTTT	CASSQGLPKGYTEAFF	TRBV4-1	NA	once	TRBJ1-1
TGCGCCAGCAGCCAAGACGAAGGACATGGAACCGGGGAGCTGTTTTTT	CASSQDEGHGTGELFF	TRBV4-3	NA	NA	TRBJ2-2
TGTGCCAGCAGTGAATTGGAGGGCAATCAGCCCCAGCATTTT	CASSELEGNQPQHF	TRBV2	NA	NA	TRBJ1-5
TGCAGCGTATTGGAGCCACCATTGGCTTTCTTT	CSVLEPPLAFF	TRBV29-1	NA	NA	TRBJ1-1
TGTGCCAGCAGCGTCGTGGGACTAGCGGGGTTCCCAGATACGCAGTATTTT	CASSVVGLAGFPDTQYF	TRBV9	TRBD2	NA	TRBJ2-3
TGTGCCTGGAGTAGGGGGGGCGCGAACACTGAAGCTTTCTTT	CAWSRGGANTEAFF	TRBV30	NA	NA	TRBJ1-1
TGTGCCAGTAGTCCAGCCGGGGTCCAGGAAAAACTGTTTTTT	CASSPAGVQEKLFF	TRBV19	NA	NA	TRBJ1-4
TGTGCCAGCAGCGGCCGGGACAGGGTGATGGACATTCAGTACTTC	CASSGRDRVMDIQYF	TRBV5-6	TRBD1	NA	TRBJ2-4
TGTGCCAGCAGTGCGGGGACAGGGGGCACTGAAGCTTTCTTT	CASSAGTGGTEAFF	TRBV6-4	TRBD1	once	TRBJ1-1
TGTGCCAGCGGGTCAACAGGGGACACCGGGGAGCTGTTTTTT	CASGSTGDTGELFF	TRBV6-4	TRBD1	NA	TRBJ2-2
TGTGCCAGCTCACCCACGCGAGGAGAAGAAGCTTTCTTT	CASSPTRGEEAFF	TRBV18	NA	NA	TRBJ1-1
TGTGCCAGCAGTGAAGCGCTGACAGGGGGCAGCTTAGAGACCCAGTACTTC	CASSEALTGGSLETQYF	TRBV6-1	TRBD1	NA	TRBJ2-5